The present T cell receptor beta chain was sequenced within a study of T cells in Graves' hyperthyroidism and ophthalmopathy. Study findings and constraints: Using 13 V-J features, a model discriminated ophthalmopathy from stable hyperthyroidism.

Exclusions: uncontrolled infection, other autoimmune disease, pregnancy, lactation. At least ten counts were recorded for this clonotype. Its antigen is undetermined. The germline V and J ends were trimmed by 2 bases and 2 bases, with 7 bases remaining between them. The CDR3 loop spans 14 amino acids. Per the germline V gene, CDR1 is MNHEY and CDR2 is SVGAGI. TCR beta CDR3 sequences were amplified from RNA transcripts. A set of HTBI primers served as the primers for a first-round RT-PCR of the TCR CDR3. TCRdb independently ran MiXCR on the multiplex PCR reads; one entry per CDR3 protein. This sample has around 300,000 distinct CDR3 sequences, with roughly 15% found just once.

This receptor was obtained from a woman in her 40s with Graves' hyperthyroidism. The chain carries TRBV6-5 and TRBJ1-5, with D uncertain. The source material was blood. The CDR3 coding sequence is TGTGCCAGCAGTTACCGTAGGGGCAATCAGCCCCAGCATTTT. Residues: CASSYRRGNQPQHF.